These T cell receptor beta chains were read from a single sample in a study of tumor-infiltrating lymphocytes in localized non-small cell lung cancer. Repertoires were generated with immunoSEQ multiplex PCR, while TCRdb's copy carries only in-frame clones and drops some. The repertoire consists of about 3,000 clones, with around 75% occurring once and the leading ten covering 15% to 19%. Material for sequencing was uninvolved lung tissue not adjacent to the tumor. These receptors all come from a human donor with non-small cell lung cancer. CDR3s leave out the opening cysteine and the closing phenylalanine or tryptophan. A D gene is named only where the DNA matches it firmly.

TRBD1	TRBV29-1	TRBJ1-5	SAGTGNQPQH
NA	TRBV9	TRBJ1-1	ASSVVGTGVTEAF
TRBD1	TRBV7-6	TRBJ2-1	ASSLGQLYNEQF
NA	TRBV7-2	TRBJ2-2	ASSLTAAIPNTGELF
TRBD2	TRBV9	TRBJ2-1	ASSGGGISYNEQF
NA	TRBV9	TRBJ1-2	ASSVGQRNGYT
NA	TRBV29-1	TRBJ2-5	SVVQGGETQY
NA	TRBV6-6	TRBJ2-7	ASSYSGGGQY
NA	TRBV5-6	TRBJ2-5	ASTSRDVEETQY
NA	TRBV6-5	TRBJ1-2	ASSYGGGDYGYT
TRBD2	TRBV7-9	TRBJ2-1	ASSPRKSGRARVNEQF
TRBD1	TRBV11-1	TRBJ2-7	ASSSTGDAQY
TRBD2	TRBV29-1	TRBJ2-1	SGLRGAGGSEQF
NA	TRBV19	TRBJ1-1	ASSLATANTEAF